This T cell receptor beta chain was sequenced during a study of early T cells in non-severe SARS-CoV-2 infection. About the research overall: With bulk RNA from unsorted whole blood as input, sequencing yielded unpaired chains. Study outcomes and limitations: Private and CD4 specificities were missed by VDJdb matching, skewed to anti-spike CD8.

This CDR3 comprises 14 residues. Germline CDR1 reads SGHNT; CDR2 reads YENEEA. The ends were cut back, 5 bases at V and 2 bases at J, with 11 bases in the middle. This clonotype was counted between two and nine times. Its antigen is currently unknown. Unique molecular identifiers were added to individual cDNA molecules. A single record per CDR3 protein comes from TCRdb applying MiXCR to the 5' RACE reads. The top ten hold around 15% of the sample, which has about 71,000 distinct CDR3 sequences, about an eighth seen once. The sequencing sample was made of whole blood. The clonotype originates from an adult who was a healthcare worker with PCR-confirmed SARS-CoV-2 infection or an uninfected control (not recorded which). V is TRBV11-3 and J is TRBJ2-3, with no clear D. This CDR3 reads CASSPLANTDTQYF. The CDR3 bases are TGTGCCAGCAGCCCCCTGGCAAACACAGATACGCAGTATTTT.